These T cell receptor beta chains were read from a single sample in a study of cytomegalovirus exposure and HLA in healthy donors. Assay used: immunoSEQ multiplex PCR; TCRdb lists only in-frame clones, some missing. This sample has 140,000 or so clones, with approximately 90% found just once. Sequencing was done on a sample of PBMCs. Source of these receptors: a woman aged 25 to 45 in good health and CMV-seropositive. The conserved cysteine and the conserved F or W are not part of the CDR3 here.

j_call | v_call | cdr3_aa
TRBJ1-3 | TRBV15 | ATTSASTTGNTIY
TRBJ1-2 | TRBV5-4 | ASSRGMAANYGYT
TRBJ1-5 | TRBV15 | ATSREGQGSNQPQH
TRBJ2-3 | TRBV5-1 | ASFSRAGGPTDTQY
TRBJ2-7 | TRBV27 | ASRFGAGGNYEQY
TRBJ1-2 | TRBV5-6 | ASSLGTGFGGYT
TRBJ2-1 | TRBV11-3 | ASSLGRLSGEQF
TRBJ1-4 | TRBV27 | ASSPLGGNEKLF
TRBJ2-7 | TRBV28 | AAAPGGHEQY
TRBJ2-7 | TRBV6-6 | ASSRDREYEQY
TRBJ2-1 | TRBV7-9 | ASSFTGANNEQF
TRBJ2-5 | TRBV7-6 | ASSLYGGGAVGTQY
TRBJ2-2 | TRBV6-5 | ASSYVPDNTGELF
TRBJ1-1 | TRBV18 | ASSPPRAETTEAF
TRBJ2-7 | TRBV6-5 | ASSLSGRAGEQY
TRBJ2-3 | TRBV28 | ASSLFNRGGTDTQY
TRBJ2-5 | TRBV13 | ASSLARGESQY
TRBJ1-3 | TRBV6-1 | ACQGRLRSGNTIY
TRBJ2-7 | TRBV2 | ASSEAAGGDEQY
TRBJ2-2 | TRBV7-2 | ASSLGIGGTDYTGELF
TRBJ2-7 | TRBV2 | ASSQDIYEQY
TRBJ2-3 | TRBV5-1 | ASSPSVSGMGDTQY
TRBJ2-7 | TRBV5-1 | ASSSTGDEQY
TRBJ2-1 | TRBV10-1 | ASSQRGGGEQF
TRBJ1-3 | TRBV7-3 | ASSATGNTIY
TRBJ2-1 | TRBV27 | ASSFGTSNVEQF
TRBJ1-3 | TRBV15 | ATSRDRYSGNTIY
TRBJ2-6 | TRBV27 | ASSLSLAGGLGANVLT
TRBJ2-7 | TRBV7-4 | ASSSGLAGGYEQY
TRBJ2-1 | TRBV6-1 | ASSEALADSYNEQF
TRBJ1-2 | TRBV9 | ASSGWTEDLGGYT
TRBJ2-1 | TRBV5-1 | ASSLRQGSSNEQF
TRBJ2-6 | TRBV21-1 | ASSMETGDSGANVLT
TRBJ2-7 | TRBV6-6 | ASSDRTAPFTEQY
TRBJ2-4 | TRBV11-3 | ASSLVWGAVLAKNIQY
TRBJ1-2 | TRBV7-6 | ASSLTGGKSYT
TRBJ1-4 | TRBV18 | ASSPRQPEEKLF
TRBJ2-1 | TRBV28 | ASSRVAGGRNEQF
TRBJ2-1 | TRBV7-2 | ASSPVTSSNEQF
TRBJ2-1 | TRBV13 | ASSIGLAANEQF
TRBJ1-4 | TRBV2 | ASNRRRDLGQLF
TRBJ2-2 | TRBV27 | ASSAGPNTGELF
TRBJ2-1 | TRBV7-9 | ASLGTTNEQF